The 32 T cell receptor beta chains below were found in one sample sequenced in a study of neurological immune-mediated disorders. Using its own MiXCR run on the 5' RACE reads, TCRdb lists one record per CDR3 protein. The table shows 95,000 or so distinct CDR3 sequences, with 3.5% occurring only once. Sequencing was performed on PBMCs. These receptors all stem from a woman younger than 35 with multiple sclerosis.

In this sample, this clonotype turned up many times. The chain joins TRBV4-1 to TRBJ2-1, with TRBD2 matching 13 bases. The CDR3 is 17 amino acids. V was pared by 3 bases and J by 0 bases, with 2 bases of the junction left unmatched. Germline CDR1 MGHRA, CDR2 YSYEKL. CDR3 sequence (DNA): TGCGCCAGCAGCCACGGGACTAGCGGGACCTCCTACAATGAGCAGTTCTTC. Its translation is CASSHGTSGTSYNEQFF.

This clonotype was observed at least ten times. The chain has TRBV5-1 and TRBJ1-1; D is unclear. This CDR3 comprises 14 residues. V was shortened by 2 bases and J by 2 bases, with 10 bases between the two germline ends. Germline V lookup: CDR1 SGHRS, CDR2 YFSETQ. DNA for the CDR3: TGCGCCAGCAGCTTAACTTCCGGTAACACTGAAGCTTTCTTT. The encoded protein is CASSLTSGNTEAFF.

This clonotype was seen many times. The CDR3 spells CASKDRGSQNIQYF. CDR3 nucleotide sequence: TGTGCCAGCAAAGACAGGGGAAGTCAAAACATTCAGTACTTC. The chain is built from TRBV28 and TRBJ2-4; 8 nucleotides agree with TRBD1. The trim removed 7 bases at V and 5 bases at J, leaving 7 bases unmatched. The germline CDR1 and CDR2 sequences are MDHEN and SYDVKM. The CDR3 has 14 residues. The variable domain in full, completed from reference TRBV28 and TRBJ2-4, reads DVKVTQSSRYLVKRTGEKVFLECVQDMDHENMFWYRQDPGLGLRLIYFSYDVKMKEKGDIPEGYSVSREKKERFSLILESASTNQTSMYLCASKDRGSQNIQYFGAGTRLSVL.

Many counts were recorded for this clonotype. The rearrangement uses TRBV4-1 and TRBJ2-7; a possible D gene is TRBD1 (6 bases). Germline assignment: CDR1 MGHRA and CDR2 YSYEKL. V gave up 4 bases and J gave up 0 bases, with 19 bases separating them. The CDR3 runs to 17 residues. The CDR3 is CASSPFGGGTYSYEQYF. In DNA form, the CDR3 reads TGCGCCAGCAGCCCTTTTGGGGGCGGTACATACTCCTACGAGCAGTACTTC.

At least ten counts were recorded for this clonotype. The genes are TRBV30 and TRBJ2-1; D ambiguous. Germline V gene data show CDR1 as GTSNPN and CDR2 as SVGIG (reference sequence). V gave up 4 bases and J gave up 0 bases, with 10 bases separating them. The CDR3 spans 14 residues. This chain's CDR3 is CAWTDPGSYNEQFF. CDR3 bases: TGTGCCTGGACAGATCCGGGCTCCTACAATGAGCAGTTCTTC.

This clonotype came up many times. The rearrangement uses TRBV5-1 and TRBJ1-1; the match to TRBD1 covers 7 bases. Trimming took 2 bases from V and 0 from J; bases not matched to a gene: 10. Germline CDR1 reads SGHRS; CDR2 reads YFSETQ. The CDR3 is 17 amino acids. The CDR3 nucleotides read TGCGCCAGCAGCTTCCAGGGGGTGGGGGCTATGAACACTGAAGCTTTCTTT. It codes for CASSFQGVGAMNTEAFF.

There are many counts of this clonotype. The chain couples TRBV6-2 or TRBV6-3 to TRBJ2-7; the match to TRBD2 covers 14 bases. This CDR3 contains 15 residues. The germline V gene encodes CDR1 MNHEY and CDR2 SVGEGT. V lost 7 bases to trimming and J lost 4 bases; unmatched junction nucleotides: 6. CDR3 bases: TGTGCCAGCAACCAGGGACTAGCGGGGGAGTACGAGCAGTACTTC. Encoded protein: CASNQGLAGEYEQYF.

The sample holds many counts of this clonotype. The chain uses TRBV7-2 and TRBJ2-7; no reliable D call. Germline V CDR1 and CDR2: SGHTA, FQGNSA. V was clipped by 6 bases and J by 0 bases, with 9 bases between them. CDR3 length: 13 residues. In nucleotides, the CDR3 is TGTGCCAGCAGTCCCCGCCCCTCCTACGAGCAGTACTTC. Residues: CASSPRPSYEQYF.

This clonotype was detected many times. The rearrangement uses TRBV6-5 and TRBJ1-2; a possible D gene is TRBD1 (6 bases). CDR3 length: 16 amino acids. V was trimmed by 6 bases and J by 7 bases, leaving 24 bases between them. Germline CDR1 is MNHEY and CDR2 is SVGAGI. Here the CDR3 reads CASSRPAGASVGGYTF. Written as DNA, the CDR3 is TGTGCCAGCAGCCGACCGGCGGGGGCGAGTGTAGGTGGCTACACCTTC.

This clonotype has a count of ten or more. The CDR3 DNA follows: TGTGCCAGCAGCCGGTCTGATAGCTCCTACGAGCAGTACTTC. Residues: CASSRSDSSYEQYF. This chain joins TRBV3-1 and TRBJ2-7; D gene unclear. The CDR3 is made up of 14 amino acids. Germline assignment: CDR1 LGHDT and CDR2 YNNKEL (reference sequence). The V end lost 4 bases, the J end lost 0 bases, and 10 bases lay between the germline ends.

In its sample, this clonotype was seen many times. The rearrangement links TRBV5-1 to TRBJ2-7; D gene ambiguous. The CDR3 totals 13 residues. Germline V gene sequence: CDR1 SGHRS, CDR2 YFSETQ. V gave up 4 bases and J gave up 5 bases, with 13 bases separating them. CDR3 residues: CASSPRFGDEQYF. The CDR3 nucleotides are TGCGCCAGCAGCCCTCGATTCGGCGACGAGCAGTACTTC.

This clonotype was observed many times. The chain employs TRBV5-1 and TRBJ2-1, with TRBD2 identical over 8 bases. CDR3 length equals 15 residues. Per the germline V gene, CDR1 is SGHRS and CDR2 is YFSETQ. Trimming removed 7 bases from V and 3 bases from J; junction bases left unmatched: 9. The CDR3 spells CASSSLGLVYNEQFF. Written as DNA, the CDR3 is TGCGCCAGCTCCTCCCTGGGACTAGTCTACAATGAGCAGTTCTTC.

This clonotype was detected many times. The chain uses TRBV20-1 and TRBJ1-5; tentatively, D is TRBD1 (6 bases). V was cut by 8 bases and J by 9 bases, with 20 bases left in between. Germline V gene sequence: CDR1 DFQATT, CDR2 SNEGSKA (reference sequence). There are 13 residues in the CDR3. The CDR3 protein is CSLRTASPGPQHF. In DNA form, the CDR3 reads TGCAGTCTTCGGACAGCCTCTCCGGGGCCCCAGCATTTT.

Many counts were recorded for this clonotype. The chain employs TRBV29-1 and TRBJ1-1; D remains unclear. This CDR3 comprises 14 residues. Germline CDR1 reads SQVTM; CDR2 reads ANQGSEA. With 1 base removed from V and 0 bases from J, the gap between germline ends came to 9 bases. As DNA, the CDR3 is TGCAGCGTTGAAGGCAGTACAATGAACACTGAAGCTTTCTTT. Translated, it gives CSVEGSTMNTEAFF.

The sample holds many counts of this clonotype. A junction end diverges from the germline sequence, so it may reflect a read error. This sequence joins TRBV7-7 and TRBJ2-5, with a weak D call TRBD2 (6 bases). The CDR3 loop spans 15 amino acids. Germline V gives CDR1 SSHAT, CDR2 FNYEAQ (reference sequence). The CDR3 sequence is CASSLAPEGRETQYF. CDR3 coding DNA: TGTGCTAGCAGCTTAGCGCCGGAGGGGCGAGAGACCCAGTACTTC.

This clonotype has a count of ten or more. V gene TRBV7-9 combines with J gene TRBJ1-1, with 7 bases matching TRBD1. V shed 4 bases, J shed 1 base, and the junction held 6 bases outside the gene matches. The CDR3 is made up of 15 amino acids. From germline, CDR1 is SEHNR and CDR2 FQNEAQ (reference sequence). In DNA form, the CDR3 reads TGTGCCAGCAGCTCACAGGGGTGGGGGAACACTGAAGCTTTCTTT. This translates into CASSSQGWGNTEAFF.

This clonotype was found many times. This rearrangement joins TRBV7-9 to TRBJ2-7; D gene uncertain. Per the germline V gene, CDR1 is SEHNR and CDR2 is FQNEAQ (reference sequence). V gave up 1 base and J gave up 4 bases, with 8 bases separating them. The CDR3 has 13 amino acids. CDR3 sequence reads: CASSLGGPYEQYF. The CDR3 DNA is TGTGCCAGCAGCTTAGGTGGGCCTTACGAGCAGTACTTC. Variable domain in full (rest from reference TRBV7-9 and TRBJ2-7): DTGVSQNPRHKITKRGQNVTFRCDPISEHNRLYWYRQTLGQGPEFLTYFQNEAQLEKSRLLSDRFSAERPKGSFSTLEIQRTEQGDSAMYLCASSLGGPYEQYFGPGTRLTVT.

The gene calls are TRBV7-2 and TRBJ2-3, with 8 bases identical to TRBD2. Germline V gene lookup returns CDR1 SGHTA and CDR2 FQGNSA. The CDR3 length is 19 residues. V gave up 0 bases and J gave up 0 bases; unmatched junction bases: 11. CDR3 in amino acids: CASSLALMASGPSTDTQYF. DNA of the CDR3: TGTGCCAGCAGCTTAGCGTTGATGGCTAGCGGGCCTAGCACAGATACGCAGTATTTT.

This clonotype was picked up a small number of times. CDR3 DNA sequence: TGTGCCAGCAGTTTAGCTGGGGACAGTTCCTACGAGCAGTACTTC. Its protein is CASSLAGDSSYEQYF. The V call is TRBV12-3 or TRBV12-4, the J call TRBJ2-7; 7 positions match TRBD1. The CDR3 contains 15 residues. The V gene end was trimmed by 0 bases and the J gene end by 1 base; junction bases not matched to a gene: 3.

This clonotype has a count of ten or more. The chain combines TRBV6-5 with TRBJ2-7; possibly TRBD1 or TRBD2 for D (5 bases each). The germline V and J ends were trimmed by 6 bases and 2 bases, with 14 bases remaining between them. This CDR3 is built from 14 residues. The V gene's germline CDR1 is MNHEY and CDR2 SVGAGI. The CDR3: CASSRGRATYEQYF. The DNA for the CDR3 is TGTGCCAGCAGCCGGGGACGGGCAACCTACGAGCAGTACTTC.

V is TRBV10-2 and J is TRBJ1-1; D ambiguous. This CDR3 is built from 15 residues. The germline V gene has CDR1 WSHSY and CDR2 SAAADI. Trimming pared 3 bases from V and 0 bases from J, leaving 11 bases between. This CDR3 reads CASSDPGEMNTEAFF. In nucleotides, the CDR3 is TGCGCCAGCAGTGATCCCGGTGAAATGAACACTGAAGCTTTCTTT.

In its sample, this clonotype was seen many times. The chain is built from TRBV20-1 and TRBJ1-6, with D unresolved. The CDR3 consists of 13 residues. CDR1 is DFQATT and CDR2 is SNEGSKA in the germline V gene (reference sequence). Trimming pared 4 bases from V and 5 bases from J, leaving 9 bases between. The CDR3 bases are TGCAGTGCTAAACCCAGAAATAATTCACCCCTCCACTTT. Protein sequence: CSAKPRNNSPLHF.

This clonotype was detected ten times or more. The chain joins TRBV20-1 to TRBJ1-1, with D possibly matching TRBD1 (6 bases). Germline V gives CDR1 DFQATT, CDR2 SNEGSKA (reference sequence). Trimming removed 5 bases at V and 1 base at J, with 14 bases between. CDR3 size: 14 residues. The CDR3 here is CSAPRGARNTEAFF. The CDR3 nucleotides are TGCAGTGCTCCCCGGGGGGCGAGGAACACTGAAGCTTTCTTT.

This clonotype was detected many times. V gene TRBV7-3 combines with J gene TRBJ2-3; 13 nucleotides match TRBD2. The CDR3 spans 17 residues. V trimming: 5 bases; J trimming: 4 bases; junction bases outside the gene matches: 9. Germline V lookup: CDR1 SGHTA, CDR2 FQGTGA. This chain's CDR3 is CASSLGLAGDRSDTQYF. In DNA, the CDR3 is TGTGCCAGCAGCCTTGGACTAGCGGGAGATAGGTCAGATACGCAGTATTTT.

This clonotype was seen many times. The chain combines TRBV3-1 with TRBJ2-5, with D possibly being TRBD1 (5 bases). The CDR3 covers 15 residues. Trimming cost V 1 base and J 5 bases, with 14 bases left between them. Per the germline V gene, CDR1 is LGHDT and CDR2 is YNNKEL (reference sequence). CDR3 region: CASSQAFARVETQYF. The CDR3 DNA sequence: TGTGCCAGCAGCCAAGCATTTGCCAGGGTGGAGACCCAGTACTTC.

There are many counts of this clonotype. The chain recombines TRBV2 with TRBJ2-3, with D possibly TRBD2 on 6 matching bases. Germline CDR1 is SNHLY and CDR2 is FYNNEI. This CDR3 is built from 13 residues. Trimming took off 7 bases at V and 4 bases at J, with 12 bases between the two ends. The CDR3 sequence: CASTLSGADTQYF. DNA of the CDR3: TGTGCCAGCACACTATCGGGGGCAGATACGCAGTATTTT.

In this sample, this clonotype turned up many times. This chain's CDR3 is CSASRLAGGTDTQYF. CDR3 DNA sequence: TGCAGTGCTAGTAGACTAGCGGGGGGCACAGATACGCAGTATTTT. The genes are TRBV20-1 and TRBJ2-3, with TRBD2 matching 12 bases. J lost 1 base, V lost 3 bases, and 2 bases had no gene match. The germline gives CDR1 DFQATT, CDR2 SNEGSKA (reference sequence). The CDR3 runs to 15 residues.

This clonotype was seen many times. The gene calls are TRBV12-3 or TRBV12-4 and TRBJ2-1; 7 bases are a match to TRBD1. The ends lost 4 bases at V and 4 bases at J; junction bases unmatched: 10. This CDR3 has 16 residues. CDR3 region: CASSSVDRVIYNEQFF. The CDR3 nucleotides are TGTGCCAGCAGTTCCGTCGACAGGGTCATTTACAATGAGCAGTTCTTC.

This clonotype was recorded at least ten times. This chain connects TRBV2 to TRBJ1-2; D not resolved. The CDR3 runs 14 residues. Per germline, CDR1 SNHLY and CDR2 FYNNEI. Deletions cut 5 bases from V and 2 bases from J, with 12 bases between. CDR3 amino acids: CASSPDGQNYGYTF. The DNA of the CDR3 is TGTGCCAGCAGTCCCGACGGGCAAAACTATGGCTACACCTTC.

This clonotype was seen ten or more times. The genes are TRBV12-3 or TRBV12-4 and TRBJ2-2; 9 bases match TRBD2. The CDR3 has 22 amino acids. Trimming cost V 5 bases and J 5 bases; bases outside gene matches: 27. The chain's CDR3 is CASSTRQQVLLAGGTKTGELFF. DNA for the CDR3: TGTGCCAGCAGTACCCGACAGCAAGTCCTACTAGCGGGCGGTACCAAGACCGGGGAGCTGTTTTTT.

At least ten counts were recorded for this clonotype. This chain uses TRBV12-3 or TRBV12-4 with TRBJ1-2; a weak D match, TRBD1 (5 bases). This CDR3 is built from 13 residues. V lost 1 base to trimming and J lost 8 bases, with 11 bases between them. This CDR3 reads CASSLVMGQGYTF. The CDR3 coding sequence is TGTGCCAGCAGTTTAGTTATGGGGCAAGGCTACACCTTC.

This clonotype was recorded many times. In DNA, the CDR3 is TGCGCCAGCAGCACGGGACTAAACACCGGGGAGCTGTTTTTT. Translation gives CASSTGLNTGELFF. The chain is built from TRBV5-1 and TRBJ2-2; TRBD2 matches 7 bases. The CDR3 covers 14 residues. Germline CDR1 SGHRS, CDR2 YFSETQ. V lost 4 bases to trimming and J lost 2 bases; unmatched junction nucleotides: 2.